This T cell receptor beta chain was sequenced for a study of T cells in localized non-small cell lung cancer. Trimming removed 0 bases at V and 0 bases at J, with 15 bases between. Germline CDR1 MNHGY, CDR2 SAAAGT. CDR3 size: 18 residues. Findings of the study overall: Multi-region tumor sequencing was not done, so intratumor heterogeneity could not be excluded. Greater blood T cell density accompanied longer overall survival.

Using immunoSEQ multiplex PCR, the repertoire was profiled, and TCRdb retains in-frame clones only, with some absent. The sample consists of approximately 1,500 clones, 36% of them appearing once. The sample holds a few counts of this clone. Antigen: not known. V and J are TRBV6-8 and TRBJ1-5; tentative D call: TRBD1 (5 bases). Material: normal lung tissue next to the tumor, obtained before any cancer treatment. This sequence was found in a female donor over 55 with stage II squamous cell lung carcinoma. CDR3 amino acids: CASSYSSGLDYSNQPQHF. The CDR3 DNA reads TGTGCCAGCAGTTACTCGTCAGGGTTGGATTATAGCAATCAGCCCCAGCATTTT.